The 30 T cell receptor beta chains presented below share a single source sample, sequenced in a study of blood T cell repertoires in COVID-19. Repertoires were generated with immunoSEQ multiplex PCR, while TCRdb's copy carries only in-frame clones and drops some. The sample includes 150,000 to 200,000 clones, about 74% seen only once; the top ten take about 3%. The sequencing sample was made of peripheral blood. The origin of the receptors is a woman aged 80 or over with acute or convalescent COVID-19.

The V and J genes are TRBV4-2 and TRBJ2-3; D is unclear. CDR3 size: 16 residues. Germline V CDR1 and CDR2: LGHNA, YNFKEQ. V was clipped by 0 bases and J by 0 bases, with 10 bases between them. The DNA for the CDR3 is TGTGCCAGCAGCCAAGATGGCATAGCTAGCACAGATACGCAGTATTTT. Translation: CASSQDGIASTDTQYF.

The chain links TRBV6-2 or TRBV6-3 to TRBJ2-1, with TRBD2 identical over 7 bases. V shed 4 bases, J shed 8 bases, and the junction held 11 bases outside the gene matches. The CDR3 length is 15 residues. Germline assignment: CDR1 MNHEY and CDR2 SVGEGT. The CDR3 DNA reads as TGTGCCAGCAGTTCACGGGCGGGAGCAAACGATGAGCAGTTCTTC. Amino acid sequence: CASSSRAGANDEQFF.

The chain recombines TRBV29-1 with TRBJ2-1, with TRBD2 identical over 10 bases. The CDR3 totals 16 residues. The J segment lost 5 bases and the V segment lost 6 bases, leaving 13 bases of the junction unmatched. CDR1 and CDR2 (germline): SQVTM, ANQGSEA. The CDR3, as DNA: TGCAGCGTCGTCCCCTGGACTAGCGGTACGAACAATGAGCAGTTCTTC. It codes for CSVVPWTSGTNNEQFF.

V is TRBV18 and J is TRBJ2-3; D gene uncertain. Trimming stripped 3 bases from V and 6 bases from J, with 4 bases between. Per germline, CDR1 KGHSH and CDR2 LQKENI. The CDR3 totals 11 residues. The CDR3 DNA reads TGTGCCAGCTCACCCATGGATACGCAGTATTTT. It is translated as CASSPMDTQYF.

This clone appeared a few times. The rearrangement links TRBV21-1 to TRBJ2-7; whether TRBD2, the table's D call, matches the DNA was not checked. TRBV21-1 is described as a pseudogene. The CDR3 covers 14 residues. CDR3 region: CASSKDRGSEEQYF. Written as DNA, the CDR3 is TGTGCCAGCAGCAAGGATCGCGGGAGTGAAGAGCAGTACTTC.

This clone has just a few counts. The chain joins TRBV3-1 (or the pseudogene TRBV3-2) to TRBJ2-5; 8 nucleotides match TRBD2. V was pared by 4 bases and J by 2 bases, with 6 bases of the junction left unmatched. The CDR3 length is 15 residues. In germline, CDR1 is LGHDT, CDR2 YNNKEL (reference sequence). The CDR3 sequence is CASSRNSGMQETQYF. The DNA of the CDR3 is TGTGCCAGCAGCCGGAATAGCGGGATGCAAGAGACCCAGTACTTC.

The chain recombines TRBV28 with TRBJ1-2; D is undetermined. Germline assignment: CDR1 MDHEN and CDR2 SYDVKM. There are 13 residues in the CDR3. The ends were cut back, 3 bases at V and 8 bases at J, with 13 bases in the middle. The CDR3 is CASSLSSGIGYTF. CDR3 nucleotides: TGTGCCAGCAGTTTGTCCTCCGGGATCGGCTACACCTTC.

This clone appeared many times. V gene TRBV19 combines with J gene TRBJ2-1; tentatively, D is TRBD2 (6 bases). The CDR3 extends over 14 amino acids. The germline CDR1 and CDR2 sequences are LNHDA and SQIVND (reference sequence). The V gene lost 1 base and the J gene lost 6 bases, with 10 bases spanning the gap. The CDR3 here is CASSIASGVNEQFF. Here the CDR3 DNA reads TGTGCCAGTAGTATAGCATCGGGGGTCAATGAGCAGTTCTTC.

Turning to this clone: Distinct nucleotide sequences in the sample also encode this CDR3. This rearrangement joins TRBV9 to TRBJ2-1, with D possibly being TRBD2 (5 bases). The CDR3 loop spans 15 amino acids. Germline loops: CDR1 SGDLS, CDR2 YYNGEE. V was cut by 0 bases and J by 1 base, with 8 bases left in between. The CDR3 DNA reads TGTGCCAGCAGCGTAGACGGGAATTCCTACAATGAGCAGTTCTTC. Amino acids: CASSVDGNSYNEQFF.

V and J are TRBV28 and TRBJ1-2; 9 positions match TRBD1. Trimming at V came to 7 bases and at J to 6 bases, leaving 6 bases not matched to a gene. The CDR3 is 13 residues long. Germline V gives CDR1 MDHEN, CDR2 SYDVKM. CDR3 DNA: TGTGCCAGCACAGTAGGGACAGGGAATGGCTACACCTTC. Translated, it gives CASTVGTGNGYTF.

The chain has TRBV30 and TRBJ2-1; a possible D gene is TRBD2 (6 bases). V was cut by 1 base and J by 6 bases, with 16 bases left in between. CDR1 is GTSNPN, CDR2 SVGIG, per germline (reference sequence). The CDR3 has 15 amino acids. The CDR3 nucleotides are TGTGCCTGGAGTGGGGGGGTCGGAGGGGCCAATGAGCAGTTCTTC. It is translated as CAWSGGVGGANEQFF.

The rearrangement links TRBV2 to TRBJ2-5; 14 nucleotides align to TRBD2. Germline V gene lookup returns CDR1 SNHLY and CDR2 FYNNEI. V was pared by 6 bases and J by 5 bases, with 11 bases of the junction left unmatched. This CDR3 region has 17 residues. The CDR3 sequence: CASSPGLAGGGGETQYF. In nucleotides, the CDR3 is TGTGCCAGCAGCCCCGGACTAGCGGGAGGCGGGGGGGAGACCCAGTACTTC.

This clone showed up just a few times. The chain links TRBV5-1 to TRBJ2-3, with 7 bases aligning to TRBD2. J gave up 2 bases and V 2 bases, and 8 bases lay outside the gene matches. CDR1 and CDR2 (germline): SGHRS, YFSETQ. There are 16 residues in the CDR3. This chain's CDR3 is CASSFGRGRVTDTQYF. DNA for the CDR3: TGCGCCAGCAGCTTCGGCCGGGGGAGGGTCACAGATACGCAGTATTTT.

V is TRBV21-1 and J is TRBJ1-1; TRBD1, the D gene given by the table, was not confirmed from the DNA. TRBV21-1 corresponds to a pseudogene. The CDR3 contains 19 residues. This CDR3 reads CASSKVPTLIQGNRTEAFF. The DNA for the CDR3 is TGTGCCAGCAGCAAAGTCCCAACCCTTATACAGGGGAATAGAACTGAAGCTTTCTTT.

J is TRBJ1-4 and V is TRBV6-5; the D is unclear. The CDR3 totals 15 residues. Germline V gives CDR1 MNHEY, CDR2 SVGAGI. Trimming took 6 bases from V and 7 from J, leaving 18 bases between them. The chain's CDR3 is CASSVQIGISEKLFF. The CDR3 nucleotides read TGTGCCAGCAGCGTACAGATCGGAATTAGTGAAAAACTGTTTTTT.

The V and J genes are TRBV4-3 and TRBJ2-3, with a possible D match to TRBD2 (6 bases). In germline, CDR1 is LGHNA, CDR2 YSLEER. CDR3 length: 16 residues. V was clipped by 3 bases and J by 0 bases, with 13 bases between them. The CDR3 protein is CASSQNSGLSTDTQYF. The CDR3 coding sequence is TGCGCCAGCAGCCAGAATAGCGGTCTAAGCACAGATACGCAGTATTTT.

This clone occurred a few times. The J gene is TRBJ2-2, the V gene TRBV3-1 (or the pseudogene TRBV3-2); 9 bases match TRBD2. This CDR3 comprises 16 residues. Per germline, CDR1 LGHDT and CDR2 YNNKEL (reference sequence). Trimming took 3 bases from V and 6 from J; bases not matched to a gene: 8. DNA for the CDR3: TGTGCCAGCAGCCATTTTAGCGGGAGAACGGCCGGGGAGCTGTTTTTT. Translating gives CASSHFSGRTAGELFF.

This clone appeared a single time. The chain has TRBV7-9 and TRBJ2-1; 9 bases map to TRBD1. In germline, CDR1 is SEHNR, CDR2 FQNEAQ (reference sequence). V was pared by 2 bases and J by 8 bases, with 7 bases of the junction left unmatched. The CDR3 has 15 amino acids. This CDR3 is CASSLSGQGIDEQFF. CDR3 DNA sequence: TGTGCCAGCAGCTTATCGGGACAGGGAATTGATGAGCAGTTCTTC.

This clone was counted a few times. V usage is TRBV20-1 and J usage is TRBJ2-7; possible D gene TRBD2, 6 bases. The V and J ends lost 3 bases and 2 bases respectively, with 11 bases between them. CDR1 is DFQATT and CDR2 is SNEGSKA in the germline V gene (reference sequence). The CDR3 is 13 residues long. CDR3 sequence: CSASRGLAYEQYF. Here the CDR3 DNA reads TGCAGTGCTAGTAGGGGACTGGCCTACGAGCAGTACTTC.

This clone came up once. The chain couples TRBV3-1 (or the pseudogene TRBV3-2) to TRBJ2-1, with D hard to call. The CDR3 is 14 amino acids. Germline V gene lookup returns CDR1 LGHDT and CDR2 YNNKEL (reference sequence). V lost 0 bases and J lost 2, with 5 bases in between. Here the CDR3 reads CASSQDPTYNEQFF. The CDR3 nucleotides read TGTGCCAGCAGCCAAGATCCAACCTACAATGAGCAGTTCTTC.

The chain has TRBV5-1 and TRBJ2-2, with a tentative D call TRBD1 (5 bases). From germline, CDR1 is SGHRS and CDR2 YFSETQ. The CDR3 totals 15 residues. V lost 5 bases and J 1 base, leaving 12 bases between the germline ends. The DNA for the CDR3 is TGCGCCAGCAGAACCGGACACGGGAACACCGGGGAGCTGTTTTTT. Protein: CASRTGHGNTGELFF.

V and J are TRBV11-2 and TRBJ2-1; 8 nucleotides match TRBD2. V was clipped by 1 base and J by 6 bases; unmatched bases: 5. The germline CDR1 and CDR2 sequences are SGHAT and FQNNGV. The CDR3 is 15 residues long. In DNA, the CDR3 is TGTGCCAGCAGCTTAGGGTCTAGCGGGTCCAATGAGCAGTTCTTC. This sequence encodes CASSLGSSGSNEQFF.

CDR3 residues: CASSLTGASSSYNSPLHF. CDR3 nucleotides: TGCGCCAGCAGCCTAACAGGGGCATCCAGCTCCTATAATTCACCCCTCCACTTT. V usage is TRBV5-1 and J usage is TRBJ1-6; 7 bases line up with TRBD1. Germline V gene sequence: CDR1 SGHRS, CDR2 YFSETQ. The CDR3 length is 18 residues. Trimming took 4 bases from V and 0 from J; bases not matched to a gene: 10. The full variable domain, in which reference TRBV5-1 and TRBJ1-6 provide the parts outside the CDR3, is KAGVTQTPRYLIKTRGQQVTLSCSPISGHRSVSWYQQTPGQGLQFLFEYFSETQRNKGNFPGRFSGRQFSNSRSEMNVSTLELGDSALYLCASSLTGASSSYNSPLHFGNGTRLTVT.

The rearrangement joins TRBV7-2 to TRBJ2-1, with 12 bases aligning to TRBD2. The length of the CDR3 is 15 residues. The germline V gene has CDR1 SGHTA and CDR2 FQGNSA. V was clipped by 3 bases and J by 9 bases; unmatched bases: 6. The CDR3 DNA sequence: TGTGCCAGCAGCTTGACTAGCGGGAGATGGGGTGAGCAGTTCTTC. This encodes CASSLTSGRWGEQFF.

V usage is TRBV19 and J usage is TRBJ1-3, with D tentatively TRBD1 (5 bases). The CDR3 is 15 amino acids. V was clipped by 4 bases and J by 2 bases, with 12 bases between them. Germline-derived CDR1 and CDR2 are LNHDA and SQIVND (reference sequence). In DNA form, the CDR3 reads TGTGCCAGTAGTACTCACACAGGACCTGGAAACACCATATATTTT. Its protein product is CASSTHTGPGNTIYF. Full variable domain (outside the CDR3, taken from reference TRBV19 and TRBJ1-3): DGGITQSPKYLFRKEGQNVTLSCEQNLNHDAMYWYRQDPGQGLRLIYYSQIVNDFQKGDIAEGYSVSREKKESFPLTVTSAQKNPTAFYLCASSTHTGPGNTIYFGEGSWLTVV.

The J gene is TRBJ2-7, the V gene TRBV5-5, with TRBD1 matching 9 bases. After removal of 3 bases from V and 5 bases from J, the junction contained 0 bases not matched to a gene. This CDR3 is 12 amino acids long. CDR1 is SGHKS, CDR2 YYEKEE, per germline (reference sequence). The CDR3 nucleotides read TGTGCCAGCAGCTGGACAGGGGACGAGCAGTACTTC. As protein: CASSWTGDEQYF.

The sample holds a few counts of this clone. The chain uses TRBV28 and TRBJ2-7; no clear D. Germline values: CDR1 MDHEN, CDR2 SYDVKM. This CDR3 comprises 14 residues. Trimming cost V 3 bases and J 5 bases, with 14 bases left between them. Here the CDR3 DNA reads TGTGCCAGCAGTTTCAGTCGACTCCTTGACGAGCAGTACTTC. Residues: CASSFSRLLDEQYF. The full variable domain, completed using reference TRBV28 and TRBJ2-7, is DVKVTQSSRYLVKRTGEKVFLECVQDMDHENMFWYRQDPGLGLRLIYFSYDVKMKEKGDIPEGYSVSREKKERFSLILESASTNQTSMYLCASSFSRLLDEQYFGPGTRLTVT.

This rearrangement joins TRBV27 to TRBJ1-5, with D maybe TRBD1 (6 bases). CDR3 length: 16 amino acids. V was trimmed by 3 bases and J by 4 bases, leaving 16 bases between them. The germline V gene encodes CDR1 MNHEY and CDR2 SMNVEV (reference sequence). The CDR3 reads CASSLSGGAGNQPQHF. The CDR3 DNA sequence: TGTGCCAGCAGTTTGTCCGGGGGGGCTGGTAATCAGCCCCAGCATTTT.

This chain joins TRBV30 and TRBJ2-1, with 10 bases matching TRBD2. Germline CDR1 GTSNPN, CDR2 SVGIG (reference sequence). The CDR3 extends over 13 amino acids. V shed 4 bases and J 5 bases; nucleotides not matched to a gene: 2. The CDR3 bases are TGTGCCTGGAACGGACTAGCGGACAATGAGCAGTTCTTC. Translated, it gives CAWNGLADNEQFF.

The J gene is TRBJ1-6, the V gene TRBV2, with 8 bases matching TRBD1. This CDR3 has 15 residues. V shed 4 bases, J shed 7 bases, and the junction held 6 bases outside the gene matches. The germline V gene has CDR1 SNHLY and CDR2 FYNNEI. CDR3 in DNA: TGTGCCAGCAGTGCACCCGGGACAGGAAATTCACCCCTCCACTTT. Amino acid sequence: CASSAPGTGNSPLHF. The whole variable domain, remainder taken from reference TRBV2 and TRBJ1-6, is EPEVTQTPSHQVTQMGQEVILRCVPISNHLYFYWYRQILGQKVEFLVSFYNNEISEKSEIFDDQFSVERPDGSNFTLKIRSTKLEDSAMYFCASSAPGTGNSPLHFGNGTRLTVT.